The entry below gives a single T cell receptor beta chain sequence along with its context. This clonotype was observed many times. The antigen it recognizes is unknown. No quality values exist for individual bases; no much larger clone is one base distant. Stable Graves' hyperthyroidism was defined as the absence of progression to ophthalmopathy over 18 months of follow-up. Hyperthyroidism patients were aged 18 to 65 years and newly diagnosed, with disease duration of less than 2 months. Any patient with an uncontrolled infection, another autoimmune disease, pregnancy or lactation was excluded. Diagnoses were established on the basis of clinical symptoms, serum thyroxine and TRAb, thyroid ultrasound, and orbital computed tomography. Ficoll-Paque density gradient centrifugation was used to isolate PBMCs from about 10 ml of fresh peripheral blood. Trizol reagent was used to extract total RNA, and RNA quality was then checked on an Agilent 2100 Bioanalyzer.

Amplification of TCR beta CDR3 regions was carried out from RNA transcripts. For the first round of RT-PCR on the TCR CDR3, the HTBI primer set was used together with the Qiagen OneStep RT-PCR kit. Libraries were constructed in a second round of multiplex PCR, after which size selection and purification were performed. The libraries were sequenced on an Illumina HiSeq2000 using paired-end 100 bp reads. The paper's data handling went like this. SOAPnuke was used to process the raw data, with reads discarded if the reads contained adapters or uncalled bases, had a mean Phred below 15, or lacked an exact constant-primer or identifier match. COPE v1.2.5 was used to merge high-quality paired reads, and clonotypes were defined as unique nucleotide sequences. Clonotypes were aligned to IMGT TRBV, TRBD and TRBJ reference segments using MiTCR v1.1. The analysis was restricted to V-J combinations with a frequency above 0.0001, which together covered 98% to 99.2% of the repertoires. The TCS score was defined as the ratio of F50 (clonal expansion) to E x V (chaos), calculated using BLOSUM62-based TCRdist between CDR3 peptides within each V-J. Welch's t-statistics and random forest reduced roughly 500 V-J features to 13, which were used in a naive Bayes classifier (R e1071). The raw public reads went through TCRdb reprocessing: fastp at Q25, MiXCR clone calling, in-frame beta chains kept. Entries that share a CDR3 protein sequence are merged under the most common genes and DNA. TCRdb, not the original authors, processed these V and J calls. This sample lists over 150,000 distinct CDR3 sequences; roughly a sixth were detected once. The top ten clones comprise roughly 55% of the sample.

The sample belongs to a study of T cells in Graves' hyperthyroidism and ophthalmopathy (dated 2019 in TCRdb). About the study as a whole: Peripheral blood was collected at initial diagnosis, before any treatment. The 80 to 100 discovery patients were randomly divided into training and test sets at a 7:3 ratio. Prospective prediction of ophthalmopathy was tested in an independent validation cohort of approximately 19 hyperthyroidism patients and 17 patients who later progressed to ophthalmopathy. In addition, the study compared T-cell repertoires in thyroid tissue and in blood from five or six Graves' hyperthyroidism patients. After sampling, hyperthyroidism patients received methimazole starting at 30 mg daily, and ophthalmopathy patients received high-dose intravenous methylprednisolone. TCR Vbeta CDR3 sequencing of approximately 140 peripheral blood samples (around 45 ophthalmopathy, over 70 hyperthyroidism and some 17 progressor patients) is reported in the paper. To identify distinguishing TCR V-J signatures, a discovery cohort of around 100 patients was used, comprising 43 with Graves' ophthalmopathy and roughly 60 with stable Graves' hyperthyroidism.

The full study reports these points: No statistical method was used to set the sample size in advance, and investigators knew the group allocation. In validation, the model predicted progression to ophthalmopathy with around 71% sensitivity and 72% to 85% specificity, a median of around six months before onset. Ophthalmopathy was separated from stable hyperthyroidism by a 13 V-J signature model, with just over 85% sensitivity and around 81% specificity obtained in cross-validation and 80%/75% obtained in testing. Most expanded thyroid clonotypes (frequency above 0.001) were also found in blood, which suggests that blood repertoires may mirror thyroid immune responses.

Germline trimming amounts to 1 base on V and 1 base on J, with 9 as the count of junction bases outside the gene matches. The germline V gene (reference sequence) supplies CDR1 SEHNR and CDR2 FQNEAQ. Inclusive of the bounding cysteine and phenylalanine, the CDR3 is 17 residues long. The sequence is cut down to CDR3 DNA, 51 bases in frame from base 1. The sample taken for sequencing was blood. The TCR was taken from a woman aged 45-65 years with Graves' hyperthyroidism. The chain is encoded by TRBV7-9 joined to TRBJ2-5, and 7 bases in between align with TRBD2. The nucleotide sequence reads as follows: TGTGCCAGCAGCTTAGGCGGGGAGGGCTGGGTCCAAGAGACCCAGTACTTC. It encodes CASSLGGEGWVQETQYF.